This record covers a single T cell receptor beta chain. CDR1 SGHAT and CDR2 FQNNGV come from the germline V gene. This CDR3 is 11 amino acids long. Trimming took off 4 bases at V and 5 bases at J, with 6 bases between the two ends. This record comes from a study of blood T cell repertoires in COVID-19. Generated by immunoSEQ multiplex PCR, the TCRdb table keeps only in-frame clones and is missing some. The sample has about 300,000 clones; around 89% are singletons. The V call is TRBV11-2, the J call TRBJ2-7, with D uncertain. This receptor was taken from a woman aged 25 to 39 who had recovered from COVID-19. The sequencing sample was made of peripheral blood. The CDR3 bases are TGTGCCAGCAGCTACCACAACGAGCAGTACTTC. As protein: CASSYHNEQYF.